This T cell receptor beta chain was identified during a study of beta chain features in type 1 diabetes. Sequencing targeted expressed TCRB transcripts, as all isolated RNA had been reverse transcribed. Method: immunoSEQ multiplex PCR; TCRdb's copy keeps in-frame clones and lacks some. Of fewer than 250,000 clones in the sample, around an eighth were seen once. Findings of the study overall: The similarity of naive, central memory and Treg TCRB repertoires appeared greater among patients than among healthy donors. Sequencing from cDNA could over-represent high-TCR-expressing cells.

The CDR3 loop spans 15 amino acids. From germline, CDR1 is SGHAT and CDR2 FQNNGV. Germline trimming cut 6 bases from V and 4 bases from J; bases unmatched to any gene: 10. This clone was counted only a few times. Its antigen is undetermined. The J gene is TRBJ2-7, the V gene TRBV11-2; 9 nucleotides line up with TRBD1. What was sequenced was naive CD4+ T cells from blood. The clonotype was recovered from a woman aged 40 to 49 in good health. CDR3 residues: CASRVLTGGTYEQYF. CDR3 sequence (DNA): TGTGCCAGCAGAGTCCTAACAGGGGGCACGTACGAGCAGTACTTC.